This is a list of T cell receptor beta chains from one sample in a study of T cell responses to AZD1222 COVID-19 vaccine. Only in-frame clones appear in the TCRdb table, and some are missing; sequencing was by immunoSEQ multiplex PCR. The table has about 120,000 clones, around 87% seen once. This specimen was peripheral blood, taken on day 0 of AZD1222 vaccination. The receptors here all came from an adult in good health. The CDR3 runs from the conserved cysteine through the conserved F or W. D genes are given only for firm matches. Part of the rows lack a size; the others show once, few, many or a class for expanded clones.

TRBV20-1	.	once	TRBJ1-2	TGCAGTGCTAGTGACGACAGGAACTATGGCTACACCTTC	CSASDDRNYGYTF
TRBV5-7	TRBD2	.	TRBJ2-5	TGTGCCAGCAGCCGCGGGGGGCCCGAGACCCAGTACTTC	CASSRGGPETQYF
TRBV19	TRBD1	.	TRBJ1-2	TGTGCCAGTAGTATACCATGGGACAGGGCGGCCACCTTC	CASSIPWDRAATF
TRBV5-1	.	.	TRBJ1-1	TGCGCCAGCAAGGGATCCTTAACCACACTGAACACTGAAGCTTTCTTT	CASKGSLTTLNTEAFF
TRBV27	TRBD1	.	TRBJ1-1	TGTGCCAGCAGTTTAGAGGGGGCACCGGCCACTGAAGCTTTCTTT	CASSLEGAPATEAFF
TRBV9	TRBD2	.	TRBJ2-7	TGTGGCAGCGGGATAAGCGGGCGATCCGAGCAGTACTTC	CGSGISGRSEQYF
TRBV19	TRBD1	.	TRBJ1-2	TGTGCCAGCCTAAAGGGGGACAGGGACTATGGCTACACCTTC	CASLKGDRDYGYTF
TRBV7-9	TRBD2	.	TRBJ2-2	TGTGCCAGCAGCTTCCCCCTTAGCGGGGTTAACACCGGGGAGCTGTTTTTT	CASSFPLSGVNTGELFF
TRBV12-3/TRBV12-4	.	.	TRBJ1-1	TGTGCCAGCAGTTTACGGGAGCCGTCTGAAGCTTTCTTT	CASSLREPSEAFF
TRBV6-5	.	.	TRBJ1-1	TGTGCCAGCAGCGCCGGGGACACTGAAGCTTTCTTT	CASSAGDTEAFF
TRBV10-3	.	.	TRBJ2-3	TGTGCCATCAGGGAACAGGATTCCCAAGGGGATACGCAGTATTTT	CAIREQDSQGDTQYF
TRBV5-6	.	.	TRBJ1-2	TGTGCCAGCAGCTTCGAGGCCGTCGGAGGAGTGTTCGGCTACACCTTC	CASSFEAVGGVFGYTF
TRBV2	.	.	TRBJ1-1	TGTGCCAGCAGTGAAGCGCTTCAACCGGAAGCTTTCTTT	CASSEALQPEAFF
TRBV11-2	.	.	TRBJ1-4	TGTGCCAGCAGCCCCCACATAGGCGGAGTTGAAAAACTGTTTTTT	CASSPHIGGVEKLFF
TRBV3-1/TRBV3-2	.	.	TRBJ2-7	TGTGCCAGCAGCCAAGCTTTTACAGGGCCAGCGAGGGACGAGCAGTACTTC	CASSQAFTGPARDEQYF
TRBV12-3/TRBV12-4	.	.	TRBJ2-7	TGTGCCAGCAGTTTCTCACAGAACTACGAGCAGTACTTC	CASSFSQNYEQYF